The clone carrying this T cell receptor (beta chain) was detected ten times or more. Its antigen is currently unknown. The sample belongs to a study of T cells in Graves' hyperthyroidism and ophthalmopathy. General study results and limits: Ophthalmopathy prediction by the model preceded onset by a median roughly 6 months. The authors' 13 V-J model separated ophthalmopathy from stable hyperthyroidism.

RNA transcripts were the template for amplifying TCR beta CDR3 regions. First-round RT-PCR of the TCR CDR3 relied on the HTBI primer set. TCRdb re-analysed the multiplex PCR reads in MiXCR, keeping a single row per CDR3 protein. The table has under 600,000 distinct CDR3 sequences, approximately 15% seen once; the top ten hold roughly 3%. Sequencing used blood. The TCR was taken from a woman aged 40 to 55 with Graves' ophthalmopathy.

This CDR3 reads CASSLGPLGLAPTQYF. The CDR3 DNA reads as TGTGCCAGCAGCTTGGGGCCCCTGGGCTTGGCCCCGACCCAGTACTTC. The V call is TRBV7-3, the J call TRBJ2-5; D perhaps matches TRBD1 (5 bases). V lost 3 bases to trimming and J lost 7 bases, with 21 bases between them. This CDR3 comprises 16 residues. Germline V gene lookup returns CDR1 SGHTA and CDR2 FQGTGA.